These 21 T cell receptor beta chains were sequenced from one sample in a study of shared clonotypes between healthy human individuals. Naive CD8 cells comprised CD45RO-negative, CCR7-positively selected cells, excluding terminally differentiated effector memory CD45RA+ cells. TCRdb's table, derived via immunoSEQ multiplex PCR, lists solely in-frame clones and lacks some. The repertoire holds around 2,000,000 clones, with just over 90% as singletons. The sequenced material came from naive CD8+ T cells from PBMCs. The receptors originated from a man aged 18 to 30 in good health. Some clones in this sample may be carry-over from other donors' samples.

In its sample, this clone was seen many times. This chain connects TRBV4-3 to TRBJ2-3; 7 positions agree with TRBD1. J gave up 4 bases and V 2 bases, and 15 bases lay outside the gene matches. The length of the CDR3 is 18 residues. Germline assignment: CDR1 LGHNA and CDR2 YSLEER. CDR3 region: CASSQTLLTGVYPDTQYF. The CDR3 DNA is TGCGCCAGCAGCCAAACCCTATTAACAGGGGTCTATCCAGATACGCAGTATTTT.

The chain carries TRBV10-3 and TRBJ2-7; no clear D gene. V shed 7 bases and J shed 3 bases, with 19 bases lying between them. This CDR3 spans 15 amino acids. Germline V gene data show CDR1 as ENHRY and CDR2 as SYGVKD. This chain's CDR3 is CAIKKTEDGRYEQYF. CDR3 bases: TGTGCCATCAAGAAGACCGAGGACGGCCGCTACGAGCAGTACTTC.

The gene calls are TRBV4-3 and TRBJ2-1, with D hard to call. Between the trimmed V and J ends, which lost 0 bases and 10 bases, there was a span of 16 bases. Germline V gene data show CDR1 as LGHNA and CDR2 as YSLEER. This CDR3 is 15 amino acids long. The CDR3: CASSQDMGYNEEQFF. In DNA form, the CDR3 reads TGCGCCAGCAGCCAAGACATGGGGTACAATGAAGAGCAGTTCTTC.

With regard to this clone: The same CDR3 arises from other DNA sequences in this sample as well. The CDR3 DNA reads as TGTGCCAGCAGCCAAGGCAGGAACACTGAAGCTTTCTTT. It codes for CASSQGRNTEAFF. The V and J genes are TRBV14 and TRBJ1-1; D ambiguous. The CDR3 is 13 amino acids. Germline-derived CDR1 and CDR2 are SGHDN and FVKESK. V dropped 1 base and J dropped 1 base, with 4 bases sitting between them.

This rearrangement joins TRBV29-1 to TRBJ1-1; D is perhaps TRBD1 (6 bases). The CDR3 spans 17 residues. Germline values: CDR1 SQVTM, CDR2 ANQGSEA. Trimming left V 4 bases short and J 0 bases short, with 21 bases between. CDR3 in amino acids: CSVVIPRGRGMNTEAFF. CDR3 in DNA: TGCAGCGTTGTCATCCCCCGAGGCAGGGGAATGAACACTGAAGCTTTCTTT.

This chain uses TRBV5-5 with TRBJ2-3; a possible D gene is TRBD1 (6 bases). This CDR3 has 17 amino acids. CDR1 is SGHKS and CDR2 is YYEKEE in the germline V gene (reference sequence). The germline V and J ends were trimmed by 2 bases and 4 bases, with 20 bases remaining between them. For the CDR3, the DNA is TGTGCCAGCAGCTTCCGACAGGAGCCCGAGTTCGCAGATACGCAGTATTTT. Residues: CASSFRQEPEFADTQYF.

The V gene is TRBV6-5, the J gene TRBJ2-7, with D maybe TRBD1 (7 bases). V lost 5 bases and J lost 4, with 12 bases in between. The CDR3 is 13 amino acids. CDR1 is MNHEY and CDR2 is SVGAGI in the germline V gene. In DNA, the CDR3 is TGTGCCAGCAGTACCGGGGGACAGTACGAGCAGTACTTC. It yields the protein CASSTGGQYEQYF.

This rearrangement joins TRBV27 to TRBJ1-1, with 7 bases identical to TRBD1. The germline V gene has CDR1 MNHEY and CDR2 SMNVEV (reference sequence). V trimming: 5 bases; J trimming: 6 bases; junction bases outside the gene matches: 6. The CDR3 covers 13 residues. The CDR3 sequence is CASSVGQVAEAFF. For the CDR3, the DNA is TGTGCCAGCAGTGTCGGACAGGTAGCTGAAGCTTTCTTT.

CDR3 sequence (DNA): TGTGCCAGCAGCTTAGTAAGGGGTGGGGCGGTGGACATTCAGTACTTC. Its translation is CASSLVRGGAVDIQYF. V usage is TRBV7-9 and J usage is TRBJ2-4, with D perhaps TRBD1 (5 bases). Germline values: CDR1 SEHNR, CDR2 FQNEAQ (reference sequence). Deletions cut 1 base from V and 8 bases from J, with 18 bases between. The CDR3 has 16 amino acids.

The V and J genes are TRBV7-3 and TRBJ2-2; D is perhaps TRBD2 (7 bases). The germline CDR1 and CDR2 sequences are SGHTA and FQGTGA. CDR3 size: 17 residues. The V end lost 4 bases, the J end lost 3 bases, and 18 bases lay between the germline ends. The DNA of the CDR3 is TGTGCCAGCAGCTCCCGTTTTGGGGGGGCCTACACCGGGGAGCTGTTTTTT. It yields the protein CASSSRFGGAYTGELFF. The full variable domain, completed using reference TRBV7-3 and TRBJ2-2, is GAGVSQTPSNKVTEKGKYVELRCDPISGHTALYWYRQSLGQGPEFLIYFQGTGAADDSGLPNDRFFAVRPEGSVSTLKIQRTERGDSAVYLCASSSRFGGAYTGELFFGEGSRLTVL.

The genes are TRBV27 and TRBJ2-7; TRBD2 matches 7 bases. The CDR3 length is 15 residues. Germline V gene sequence: CDR1 MNHEY, CDR2 SMNVEV (reference sequence). J was trimmed by 5 bases and V by 7 bases; bases with no gene match: 14. CDR3 bases: TGTGCCAGCAACCTAGAGGGAGGGCCAATCCACGAGCAGTACTTC. It encodes CASNLEGGPIHEQYF.

This clone occurred once. This sequence joins TRBV21-1 and TRBJ2-6; the tabulated D call, TRBD1, remains unverified against the DNA. TRBV21-1 is recorded as a pseudogene. This CDR3 has 23 amino acids. CDR3 bases: TGTGCCAGCCCGCTTAGGGTTAATGACAGGGCCACCACCACTTTCTCTGGGGCCAACGTCCTGACTTTC. Amino acids: CASPLRVNDRATTTFSGANVLTF.

This chain joins TRBV18 and TRBJ2-2, with a possible D match to TRBD2 (5 bases). CDR1 and CDR2 from the germline V gene are KGHSH and LQKENI. The CDR3 runs 15 residues. V gave up 5 bases and J gave up 0 bases, with 10 bases separating them. CDR3 coding DNA: TGTGCCAGCTCAACCGGACTCACGAACACCGGGGAGCTGTTTTTT. Translation: CASSTGLTNTGELFF.

The rearrangement links TRBV5-4 to TRBJ2-7; 10 bases align to TRBD2. CDR3 length: 15 residues. From germline, CDR1 is SGHNT and CDR2 YYREEE (reference sequence). With 3 bases clipped from V and 9 bases from J, the junction kept 12 bases outside the gene matches. As DNA, the CDR3 is TGTGCCAGCAGCTCCCCAGGGCTAGCGGGAGATATGCAGTACTTC. This codes for CASSSPGLAGDMQYF. The whole variable domain, filled in from reference TRBV5-4 and TRBJ2-7, reads ETGVTQSPTHLIKTRGQQVTLRCSSQSGHNTVSWYQQALGQGPQFIFQYYREEENGRGNFPPRFSGLQFPNYSSELNVNALELDDSALYLCASSSPGLAGDMQYFGPGTRLTVT.

This chain joins TRBV28 and TRBJ1-5; D remains ambiguous. The CDR3 length is 14 residues. Germline CDR1 reads MDHEN; CDR2 reads SYDVKM. The V gene lost 7 bases and the J gene lost 6 bases, with 16 bases spanning the gap. This chain's CDR3 is CASTFRATIQPQHF. The CDR3 DNA sequence: TGTGCCAGCACCTTCCGCGCGACAATTCAGCCCCAGCATTTT.

The V call is TRBV27, the J call TRBJ2-7, with TRBD1 matching over 9 bases. CDR1 is MNHEY, CDR2 SMNVEV, per germline (reference sequence). This CDR3 has 16 residues. The V gene end was trimmed by 3 bases and the J gene end by 3 bases; junction bases not matched to a gene: 9. The CDR3 region is CASSFSAGTGIYEQYF. The CDR3 nucleotides read TGTGCCAGCAGTTTCTCAGCCGGGACAGGGATCTACGAGCAGTACTTC.

V gene TRBV14 combines with J gene TRBJ1-2, with TRBD1 as a possible D gene (5 bases). Trimming removed 0 bases at V and 4 bases at J, with 12 bases between. The V gene's germline CDR1 is SGHDN and CDR2 FVKESK. The CDR3 is 15 amino acids. The CDR3 DNA follows: TGTGCCAGCAGCCAAGATCTTGGGGGAGGCTATGGCTACACCTTC. Translation: CASSQDLGGGYGYTF.

As concerns this clone: This sample also contains other DNA sequences that code for the same CDR3. The V call is TRBV27, the J call TRBJ1-5; D is perhaps TRBD1 (5 bases). The ends were cut back, 6 bases at V and 4 bases at J, with 10 bases in the middle. This CDR3 has 13 residues. The germline gives CDR1 MNHEY, CDR2 SMNVEV (reference sequence). CDR3 nucleotides: TGTGCCAGCAGCGGCGACAGAAATCAGCCCCAGCATTTT. This encodes CASSGDRNQPQHF.

The genes are TRBV7-9 and TRBJ2-1, with 8 bases that match TRBD2. The CDR3 sequence is 16 residues long. Germline trimming cut 6 bases from V and 10 bases from J; bases unmatched to any gene: 17. Germline CDR1 and CDR2: SEHNR and FQNEAQ (reference sequence). The CDR3 DNA follows: TGTGCCAGCAGTCCCGCCCTCTCGCGGGGGGCGATCGAGCAGTTCTTC. Its translation is CASSPALSRGAIEQFF. The variable domain in full, completed from reference TRBV7-9 and TRBJ2-1, reads DTGVSQNPRHKITKRGQNVTFRCDPISEHNRLYWYRQTLGQGPEFLTYFQNEAQLEKSRLLSDRFSAERPKGSFSTLEIQRTEQGDSAMYLCASSPALSRGAIEQFFGPGTRLTVL.

The chain has TRBV4-2 and TRBJ2-5, with D possibly TRBD2 on 5 matching bases. V gave up 1 base and J gave up 5 bases, with 14 bases separating them. From germline, CDR1 is LGHNA and CDR2 YNFKEQ. There are 15 residues in the CDR3. The CDR3 protein is CASSQARGEEETQYF. For the CDR3, the DNA is TGTGCCAGCAGCCAAGCACGGGGAGAGGAGGAGACCCAGTACTTC.

This chain uses TRBV14 with TRBJ2-7, with 7 nucleotides matching TRBD2. This CDR3 region has 13 residues. V was pared by 4 bases and J by 3 bases, with 3 bases of the junction left unmatched. From germline, CDR1 is SGHDN and CDR2 FVKESK. CDR3 sequence (DNA): TGTGCCAGCAGCCCCCGCGGGAGCTACGAGCAGTACTTC. Protein sequence: CASSPRGSYEQYF.